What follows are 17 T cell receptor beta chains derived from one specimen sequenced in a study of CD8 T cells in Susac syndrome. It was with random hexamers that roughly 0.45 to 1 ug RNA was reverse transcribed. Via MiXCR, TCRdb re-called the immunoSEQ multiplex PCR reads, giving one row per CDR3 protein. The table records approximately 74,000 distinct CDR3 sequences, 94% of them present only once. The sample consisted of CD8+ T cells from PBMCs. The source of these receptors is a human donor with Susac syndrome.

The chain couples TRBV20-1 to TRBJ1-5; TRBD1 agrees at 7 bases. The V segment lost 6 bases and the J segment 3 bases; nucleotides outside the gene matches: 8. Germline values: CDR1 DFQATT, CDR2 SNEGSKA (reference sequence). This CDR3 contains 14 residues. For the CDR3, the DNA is TGCAGTGCCGAGCCTACAGGGGACAATCAGCCCCAGCATTTT. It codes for CSAEPTGDNQPQHF.

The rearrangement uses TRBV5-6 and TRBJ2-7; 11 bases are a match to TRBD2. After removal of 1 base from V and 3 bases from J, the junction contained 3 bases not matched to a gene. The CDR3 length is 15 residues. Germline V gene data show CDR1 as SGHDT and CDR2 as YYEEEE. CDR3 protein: CASSLPTSGSYEQYF. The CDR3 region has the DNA TGTGCCAGCAGCTTGCCAACTAGCGGGAGCTACGAGCAGTACTTC.

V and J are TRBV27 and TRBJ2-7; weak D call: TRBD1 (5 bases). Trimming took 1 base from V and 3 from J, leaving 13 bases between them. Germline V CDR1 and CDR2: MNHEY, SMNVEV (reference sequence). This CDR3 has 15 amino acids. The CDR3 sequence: CASSLWAGSYYEQYF. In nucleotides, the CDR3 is TGTGCCAGCAGTTTATGGGCAGGGTCTTACTACGAGCAGTACTTC.

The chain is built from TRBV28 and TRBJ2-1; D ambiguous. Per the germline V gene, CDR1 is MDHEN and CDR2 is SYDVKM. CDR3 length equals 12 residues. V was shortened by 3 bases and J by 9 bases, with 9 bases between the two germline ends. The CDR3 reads CASSFGMSEQFF. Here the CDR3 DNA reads TGTGCCAGCAGTTTTGGGATGAGTGAGCAGTTCTTC. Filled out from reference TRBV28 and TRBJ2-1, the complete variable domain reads DVKVTQSSRYLVKRTGEKVFLECVQDMDHENMFWYRQDPGLGLRLIYFSYDVKMKEKGDIPEGYSVSREKKERFSLILESASTNQTSMYLCASSFGMSEQFFGPGTRLTVL.

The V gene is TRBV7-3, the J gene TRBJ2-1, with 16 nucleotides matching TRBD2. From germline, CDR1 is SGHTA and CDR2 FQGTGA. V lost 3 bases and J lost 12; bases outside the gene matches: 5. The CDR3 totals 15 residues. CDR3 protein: CASSFSGTSGRGQFF. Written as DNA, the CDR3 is TGTGCCAGCAGCTTTTCGGGGACTAGCGGGAGGGGGCAGTTCTTC.

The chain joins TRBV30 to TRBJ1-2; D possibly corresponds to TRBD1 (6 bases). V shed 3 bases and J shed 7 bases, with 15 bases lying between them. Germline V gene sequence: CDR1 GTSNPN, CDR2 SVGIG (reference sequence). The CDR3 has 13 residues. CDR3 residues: CAWSTGTYGGYTF. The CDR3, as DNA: TGTGCCTGGAGCACAGGGACCTATGGTGGCTACACCTTC.

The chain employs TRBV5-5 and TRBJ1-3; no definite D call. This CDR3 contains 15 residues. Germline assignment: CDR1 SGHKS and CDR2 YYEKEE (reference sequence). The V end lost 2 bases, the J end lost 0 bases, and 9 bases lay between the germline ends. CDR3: CASSLRLLSGNTIYF. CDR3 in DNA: TGTGCCAGCAGCTTACGACTTCTCTCTGGAAACACCATATATTTT. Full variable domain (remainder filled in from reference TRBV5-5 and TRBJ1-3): DAGVTQSPTHLIKTRGQQVTLRCSPISGHKSVSWYQQVLGQGPQFIFQYYEKEERGRGNFPDRFSARQFPNYSSELNVNALLLGDSALYLCASSLRLLSGNTIYFGEGSWLTVV.

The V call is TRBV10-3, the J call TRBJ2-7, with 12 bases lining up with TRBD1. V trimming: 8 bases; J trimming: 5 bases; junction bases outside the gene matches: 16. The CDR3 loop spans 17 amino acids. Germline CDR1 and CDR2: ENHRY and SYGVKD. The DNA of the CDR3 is TGTGCCATCGGCGCGTTTGGGGACAGGGGGCGTAGACACGAGCAGTACTTC. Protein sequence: CAIGAFGDRGRRHEQYF.

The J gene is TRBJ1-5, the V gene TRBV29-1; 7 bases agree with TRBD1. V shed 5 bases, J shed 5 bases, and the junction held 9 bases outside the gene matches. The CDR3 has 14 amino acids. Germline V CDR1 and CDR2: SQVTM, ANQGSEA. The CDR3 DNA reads TGCAGCGTTCTAGAGACAGGGAGCCATCAGCCCCAGCATTTT. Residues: CSVLETGSHQPQHF. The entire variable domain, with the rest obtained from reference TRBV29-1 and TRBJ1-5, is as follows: SAVISQKPSRDICQRGTSLTIQCQVDSQVTMMFWYRQQPGQSLTLIATANQGSEATYESGFVIDKFPISRPNLTFSTLTVSNMSPEDSSIYLCSVLETGSHQPQHFGDGTRLSIL.

This CDR3 is CASSLGVSNQPQHF. DNA for the CDR3: TGTGCCAGCAGTTTGGGAGTGAGCAATCAGCCCCAGCATTTT. The chain uses TRBV27 and TRBJ1-5; D call uncertain. Germline-derived CDR1 and CDR2 are MNHEY and SMNVEV (reference sequence). This CDR3 has 14 residues. The V and J ends lost 3 bases and 1 base respectively, with 7 bases between them.

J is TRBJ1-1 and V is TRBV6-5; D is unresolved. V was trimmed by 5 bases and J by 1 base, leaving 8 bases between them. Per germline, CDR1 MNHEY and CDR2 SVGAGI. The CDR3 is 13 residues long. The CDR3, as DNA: TGTGCCAGCAGTCCTCCCCAGAACACTGAAGCTTTCTTT. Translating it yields CASSPPQNTEAFF.

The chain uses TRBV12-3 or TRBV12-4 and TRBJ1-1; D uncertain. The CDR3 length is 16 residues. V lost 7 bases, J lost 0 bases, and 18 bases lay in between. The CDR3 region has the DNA TGTGCCAGCACTCCCGTACCCGGATACTTGAACACTGAAGCTTTCTTT. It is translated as CASTPVPGYLNTEAFF.

The CDR3 nucleotides are TGCGCCAGCAGCTTCGGACAGGGACCCCAAGAGACCCAGTACTTC. Encoded protein: CASSFGQGPQETQYF. The V and J genes are TRBV5-1 and TRBJ2-5; 8 positions match TRBD1. The germline V gene encodes CDR1 SGHRS and CDR2 YFSETQ. The CDR3 is 15 residues long. V lost 2 bases and J lost 1; bases outside the gene matches: 4.

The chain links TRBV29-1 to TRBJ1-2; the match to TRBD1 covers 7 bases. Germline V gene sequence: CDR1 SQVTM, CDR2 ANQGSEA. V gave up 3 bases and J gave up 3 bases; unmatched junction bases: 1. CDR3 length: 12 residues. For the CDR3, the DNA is TGCAGCGTTGACGGGACAGACTATGGCTACACCTTC. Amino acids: CSVDGTDYGYTF. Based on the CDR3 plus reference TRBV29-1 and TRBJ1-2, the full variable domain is SAVISQKPSRDICQRGTSLTIQCQVDSQVTMMFWYRQQPGQSLTLIATANQGSEATYESGFVIDKFPISRPNLTFSTLTVSNMSPEDSSIYLCSVDGTDYGYTFGSGTRLTVV.

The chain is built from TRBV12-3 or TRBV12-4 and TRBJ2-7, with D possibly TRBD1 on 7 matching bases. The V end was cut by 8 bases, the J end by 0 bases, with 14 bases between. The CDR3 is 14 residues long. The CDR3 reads CASAFQGGSYEQYF. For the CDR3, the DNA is TGTGCCAGCGCATTCCAGGGGGGCTCCTACGAGCAGTACTTC.

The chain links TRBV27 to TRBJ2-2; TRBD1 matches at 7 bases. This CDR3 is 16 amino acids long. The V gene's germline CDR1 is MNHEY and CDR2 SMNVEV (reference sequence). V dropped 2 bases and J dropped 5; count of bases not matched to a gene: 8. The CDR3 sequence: CASSLRTGGSTGELFF. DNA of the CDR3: TGTGCCAGCAGTTTACGGACAGGCGGATCAACCGGGGAGCTGTTTTTT.

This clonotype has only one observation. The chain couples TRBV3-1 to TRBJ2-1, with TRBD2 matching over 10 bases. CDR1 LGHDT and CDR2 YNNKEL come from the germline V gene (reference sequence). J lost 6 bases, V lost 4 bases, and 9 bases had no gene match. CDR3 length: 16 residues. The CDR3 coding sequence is TGTGCCAGCAGCCCAGAACTAGCGGGAAGTAGCAATGAGCAGTTCTTC. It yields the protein CASSPELAGSSNEQFF.